The 31 T cell receptor beta chains reported below all come from one sample, sequenced in a study of cytomegalovirus exposure and HLA in healthy donors. The PCR contained 60 Vbeta and 13 Jbeta primers. This table comes from immunoSEQ multiplex PCR, and its TCRdb copy is limited to in-frame clones, with some not included. The repertoire holds over 150,000 clones, 75% to 85% seen once, with roughly 2% in the top ten. Sample: PBMCs. The receptors stem from a woman aged 25-40 years in good health and CMV-seronegative.

The chain is built from TRBV30 and TRBJ2-7; 7 nucleotides align to TRBD2. V lost 0 bases and J lost 3; bases outside the gene matches: 5. The CDR3 runs 14 residues. Germline V gene data show CDR1 as GTSNPN and CDR2 as SVGIG (reference sequence). CDR3 in DNA: TGTGCCTGGAGTGTACAAGGGGAGGGCTACGAGCAGTACTTC. This gives the protein CAWSVQGEGYEQYF. The entire variable domain, with the rest obtained from reference TRBV30 and TRBJ2-7, is as follows: SQTIHQWPATLVQPVGSPLSLECTVEGTSNPNLYWYRQAAGRGLQLLFYSVGIGQISSEVPQNLSASRPQDRQFILSSKKLLLSDSGFYLCAWSVQGEGYEQYFGPGTRLTVT.

The chain uses TRBV19 and TRBJ1-2; the D is unclear. V was shortened by 6 bases and J by 8 bases, with 16 bases between the two germline ends. The CDR3 length is 13 residues. Germline CDR1 LNHDA, CDR2 SQIVND (reference sequence). The CDR3 DNA follows: TGTGCCAGTAGGGGCCAAACTCCTATAGGCTACACCTTC. This translates into CASRGQTPIGYTF.

The chain uses TRBV5-1 and TRBJ1-4, with TRBD1 as a possible D gene (6 bases). The CDR3 has 16 residues. Germline V gene sequence: CDR1 SGHRS, CDR2 YFSETQ. V shed 4 bases and J shed 4 bases, with 17 bases lying between them. Written as DNA, the CDR3 is TGCGCCAGCAGCCTCGGACAGAATGGTCTTAATGAAAAACTGTTTTTT. It yields the protein CASSLGQNGLNEKLFF.

The genes are TRBV28 and TRBJ1-5, with 8 bases aligning to TRBD1. This CDR3 is 16 amino acids long. CDR1 MDHEN and CDR2 SYDVKM come from the germline V gene. J was trimmed by 0 bases and V by 6 bases; bases with no gene match: 7. This chain's CDR3 is CASSRGQVYSNQPQHF. The CDR3, as DNA: TGTGCCAGCAGCCGGGGACAGGTATATAGCAATCAGCCCCAGCATTTT.

V usage is TRBV4-1 and J usage is TRBJ2-3; 9 positions agree with TRBD2. The CDR3 totals 18 residues. The ends lost 0 bases at V and 13 bases at J; junction bases unmatched: 20. Per germline, CDR1 MGHRA and CDR2 YSYEKL. For the CDR3, the DNA is TGCGCCAGCAGCCAAGATACCTCTATAGCGGGAGAAGGATTGGTGGAGTATTTT. This gives the protein CASSQDTSIAGEGLVEYF.

The gene calls are TRBV19 and TRBJ2-1; tentative D call: TRBD1 (6 bases). Trimming pared 4 bases from V and 7 bases from J, leaving 11 bases between. CDR1 is LNHDA and CDR2 is SQIVND in the germline V gene (reference sequence). This CDR3 is built from 13 residues. The CDR3 is CASSTGQTNEQFF. CDR3 sequence (DNA): TGTGCCAGTAGTACCGGACAGACGAATGAGCAGTTCTTC.

The chain employs TRBV5-8 and TRBJ1-4, with 9 nucleotides matching TRBD1. V lost 9 bases and J lost 4; bases outside the gene matches: 4. Germline assignment: CDR1 SGHTS and CDR2 YDEGEE. There are 13 residues in the CDR3. DNA of the CDR3: TGTGCCACCCCGGACAGGGGTAATGAAAAACTGTTTTTT. Protein: CATPDRGNEKLFF.

The rearrangement links TRBV10-2 to TRBJ2-1; possible D gene TRBD1, 8 bases. Trimming cost V 4 bases and J 13 bases, with 17 bases left between them. Germline values: CDR1 WSHSY, CDR2 SAAADI. CDR3 length: 13 amino acids. The chain's CDR3 is CASSGDRTRSQFF. The DNA of the CDR3 is TGCGCCAGCAGTGGGGACAGGACTAGGTCTCAGTTCTTC.

This chain uses TRBV19 with TRBJ1-4; D gene unclear. In germline, CDR1 is LNHDA, CDR2 SQIVND (reference sequence). This CDR3 spans 13 amino acids. V shed 8 bases and J shed 0 bases, with 7 bases lying between them. Here the CDR3 reads CASSAATNEKLFF. DNA of the CDR3: TGTGCCAGTTCGGCGGCAACTAATGAAAAACTGTTTTTT. Variable domain in full (rest from reference TRBV19 and TRBJ1-4): DGGITQSPKYLFRKEGQNVTLSCEQNLNHDAMYWYRQDPGQGLRLIYYSQIVNDFQKGDIAEGYSVSREKKESFPLTVTSAQKNPTAFYLCASSAATNEKLFFGSGTQLSVL.

V usage is TRBV5-4 and J usage is TRBJ2-3, with D possibly being TRBD2 (6 bases). From germline, CDR1 is SGHNT and CDR2 YYREEE (reference sequence). The CDR3 loop spans 15 amino acids. V lost 0 bases, J lost 5 bases, and 13 bases lay in between. The CDR3 loop is CASSLGSGAGDTQYF. The CDR3 DNA is TGTGCCAGCAGCTTGGGGTCGGGAGCGGGAGATACGCAGTATTTT.

DNA of the CDR3: TGTGCCAGCAGTTTATTTCAGTACAATCAGCCCCAGCATTTT. Translating it yields CASSLFQYNQPQHF. The V and J genes are TRBV28 and TRBJ1-5; D is unclear. The germline V gene has CDR1 MDHEN and CDR2 SYDVKM. V gave up 1 base and J gave up 3 bases, with 7 bases separating them. This CDR3 contains 14 residues.

This chain uses TRBV6-1 with TRBJ1-4; D is uncertain. CDR1 and CDR2 (germline): MNHNS, SASEGT. V lost 6 bases and J 3 bases, leaving 14 bases between the germline ends. The CDR3 totals 15 residues. CDR3: CASRFLQEPNEKLFF. CDR3 DNA sequence: TGTGCCAGCAGATTTCTCCAGGAACCTAATGAAAAACTGTTTTTT.

Of note for this clone: One junction end disagrees with the germline gene, perhaps due to a read error. The V call is TRBV6-1, the J call TRBJ1-6; no definite D call. This CDR3 spans 11 amino acids. The germline V gene has CDR1 MNHNS and CDR2 SASEGT. As DNA, the CDR3 is TGCGGTAGCTCCTATAATTCACCCCTCCACTTT. Translated, it gives CGSSYNSPLHF.

This clone was counted between two and nine times. The CDR3 DNA is TGCGCCAGCAGCTTGGAAGGGACAACTAACACTGAAGCTTTCTTT. Its translation: CASSLEGTTNTEAFF. V usage is TRBV5-1 and J usage is TRBJ1-1; D is perhaps TRBD1 (6 bases). Germline V gene data show CDR1 as SGHRS and CDR2 as YFSETQ. The CDR3 extends over 15 amino acids. Trimming left V 0 bases short and J 2 bases short, with 11 bases between.

This sequence joins TRBV4-3 and TRBJ2-3; D may be TRBD1 (5 bases). Germline values: CDR1 LGHNA, CDR2 YSLEER. The CDR3 has 14 residues. Trimming removed 2 bases at V and 1 base at J, with 7 bases between. The DNA for the CDR3 is TGCGCCAGCAGCCAACAACAGGGCACAGATACGCAGTATTTT. Protein: CASSQQQGTDTQYF.

This chain links TRBV25-1 with TRBJ2-3; D remains ambiguous. Trimming removed 4 bases from V and 4 bases from J, with 6 bases in between. CDR1 MGHDK and CDR2 SYGVNS come from the germline V gene. The CDR3 totals 12 residues. CDR3 protein: CASSGSPDTQYF. DNA for the CDR3: TGTGCCAGCAGTGGTTCTCCAGATACGCAGTATTTT.

V gene TRBV2 combines with J gene TRBJ2-2; possible D gene TRBD1, 5 bases. Germline V gene data show CDR1 as SNHLY and CDR2 as FYNNEI. CDR3 length: 13 residues. Trimming stripped 5 bases from V and 7 bases from J, with 11 bases between. The CDR3 bases are TGTGCCAGCAGTTACGACAGCGTCGGGGAGCTGTTTTTT. As protein: CASSYDSVGELFF.

The chain links TRBV10-3 to TRBJ1-3, with 7 bases lining up with TRBD1. V shed 4 bases, J shed 3 bases, and the junction held 9 bases outside the gene matches. This CDR3 is built from 16 residues. CDR1 and CDR2 from the germline V gene are ENHRY and SYGVKD. CDR3: CAISAGQARDGNTIYF. The CDR3 nucleotides read TGTGCCATCAGTGCTGGACAGGCAAGAGATGGAAACACCATATATTTT.

The chain is built from TRBV5-6 and TRBJ2-2; D call uncertain. Trimming left V 1 base short and J 2 bases short, with 6 bases between. Germline loops: CDR1 SGHDT, CDR2 YYEEEE. The CDR3 covers 14 residues. CDR3 DNA: TGTGCCAGCAGCTTGAGAGCTAACACCGGGGAGCTGTTTTTT. Its protein product is CASSLRANTGELFF.

This chain joins TRBV27 and TRBJ2-2; 7 bases are shared with TRBD1. This CDR3 has 16 amino acids. V was pared by 6 bases and J by 0 bases, with 7 bases of the junction left unmatched. Germline V CDR1 and CDR2: MNHEY, SMNVEV (reference sequence). The CDR3 DNA is TGTGCCAGCAGCCCTACCGGGACAGCGAACACCGGGGAGCTGTTTTTT. Translated, it gives CASSPTGTANTGELFF.

J is TRBJ2-1 and V is TRBV18, with D tentatively TRBD1 (6 bases). The CDR3 covers 14 residues. CDR1 KGHSH and CDR2 LQKENI come from the germline V gene. V gave up 3 bases and J gave up 4 bases, with 10 bases separating them. The CDR3 nucleotides read TGTGCCAGCTCACCCCGGGACAAATACAATGAGCAGTTCTTC. Residues: CASSPRDKYNEQFF.

The genes are TRBV7-2 and TRBJ2-1, with no clear D. The CDR3 runs to 12 residues. Germline V lookup: CDR1 SGHTA, CDR2 FQGNSA. V was pared by 2 bases and J by 4 bases, with 3 bases between. As DNA, the CDR3 is TGTGCCAGCAGCTTATTATACAATGAGCAGTTCTTC. Amino acid sequence: CASSLLYNEQFF. Drawing the rest from reference TRBV7-2 and TRBJ2-1, the complete variable domain is GAGVSQSPSNKVTEKGKDVELRCDPISGHTALYWYRQSLGQGLEFLIYFQGNSAPDKSGLPSDRFSAERTGGSVSTLTIQRTQQEDSAVYLCASSLLYNEQFFGPGTRLTVL.

The chain has TRBV5-1 and TRBJ1-4, with D possibly matching TRBD1 (6 bases). V was pared by 4 bases and J by 3 bases, with 25 bases between. Looked up from germline, CDR1 is SGHRS and CDR2 is YFSETQ. The CDR3 contains 19 residues. This CDR3 is CASSRMGVPNTGPNEKLFF. The CDR3 DNA reads as TGCGCCAGCAGCCGGATGGGAGTTCCGAATACAGGGCCTAATGAAAAACTGTTTTTT.

The J gene is TRBJ1-2, the V gene TRBV30, with 8 bases lining up with TRBD1. The CDR3 has 11 residues. Unmatched junction bases numbered 6, after V lost 7 bases and J lost 8 bases. From germline, CDR1 is GTSNPN and CDR2 SVGIG (reference sequence). For the CDR3, the DNA is TGTGCCTACCAGGGGGCAGGAGGCTACACCTTC. Translated, it gives CAYQGAGGYTF.

The chain links TRBV7-2 to TRBJ1-2; D not resolved. Germline loops: CDR1 SGHTA, CDR2 FQGNSA. V was trimmed by 5 bases and J by 4 bases, leaving 8 bases between them. The length of the CDR3 is 12 residues. CDR3 region: CASSPGVYGYTF. The CDR3 DNA follows: TGTGCCAGCAGCCCAGGTGTCTATGGCTACACCTTC.

The chain joins TRBV5-6 to TRBJ2-3; 9 bases map to TRBD2. The CDR3 has 17 residues. V was pared by 3 bases and J by 0 bases, with 8 bases of the junction left unmatched. The germline V gene encodes CDR1 SGHDT and CDR2 YYEEEE. The CDR3 region is CASSYNPTSGSTDTQYF. As DNA, the CDR3 is TGTGCCAGCAGCTACAACCCGACTAGCGGCAGCACAGATACGCAGTATTTT.

The chain joins TRBV19 to TRBJ2-7; D perhaps matches TRBD1 (6 bases). The CDR3 totals 14 residues. Deletions cut 5 bases from V and 3 bases from J, with 14 bases between. CDR1 and CDR2 from the germline V gene are LNHDA and SQIVND (reference sequence). For the CDR3, the DNA is TGTGCCAGTAGTTGGGGACAATACGGCTACGAGCAGTACTTC. Its protein is CASSWGQYGYEQYF.

This rearrangement joins TRBV4-1 to TRBJ1-4; 9 nucleotides match TRBD1. This CDR3 spans 15 amino acids. Per the germline V gene, CDR1 is MGHRA and CDR2 is YSYEKL. V dropped 6 bases and J dropped 5; count of bases not matched to a gene: 7. The CDR3 loop reads CASRVTGTGNEKLFF. The CDR3 DNA is TGCGCCAGCAGAGTTACCGGGACAGGGAATGAAAAACTGTTTTTT.

V gene TRBV6-6 combines with J gene TRBJ2-2; D might be TRBD1 (8 bases). The V end lost 5 bases, the J end lost 6 bases, and 16 bases lay between the germline ends. Germline V gene lookup returns CDR1 MNHNY and CDR2 SVGAGI (reference sequence). The CDR3 contains 15 residues. This CDR3 reads CASSPPGGQAGELFF. In DNA, the CDR3 is TGTGCCAGCAGTCCACCGGGGGGACAGGCCGGGGAGCTGTTTTTT.

This chain connects TRBV7-8 to TRBJ1-2; tentative D call: TRBD1 (6 bases). Trimming removed 1 base from V and 4 bases from J, with 13 bases in between. Looked up from germline, CDR1 is SGHVS and CDR2 is FQNEAQ. This CDR3 contains 15 residues. The CDR3 DNA reads as TGTGCCAGCAGCTTAGTCCTGGGACAATCCTATGGCTACACCTTC. Protein product: CASSLVLGQSYGYTF.

V and J are TRBV7-7 and TRBJ2-2; D call uncertain. The length of the CDR3 is 15 residues. The germline V gene has CDR1 SSHAT and CDR2 FNYEAQ (reference sequence). Trimming cost V 0 bases and J 4 bases, with 9 bases left between them. In nucleotides, the CDR3 is TGTGCCAGCAGCTTAGCGGTGGCTCCCACCGGGGAGCTGTTTTTT. Amino acid sequence: CASSLAVAPTGELFF. The whole variable domain, remainder taken from reference TRBV7-7 and TRBJ2-2, is GAGVSQSPRYKVTKRGQDVTLRCDPISSHATLYWYQQALGQGPEFLTYFNYEAQPDKSGLPSDRFSAERPEGSISTLTIQRTEQRDSAMYRCASSLAVAPTGELFFGEGSRLTVL.